This T cell receptor beta chain is drawn from a study of T cell repertoires in cytomegalovirus infection. Study at large: Recently identified HLA-C-restricted CMV epitopes were among the peptides used.

General study results and limits: CMV-specific HLA-C-restricted TCR beta clonotypes dominated the ex vivo response.

TCRdb passed the reads through MiXCR, listing each CDR3 protein once. This sample has about 330,000 distinct CDR3 sequences, with just under 35% found just once. This CDR3 has 15 amino acids. The ends were cut back, 4 bases at V and 4 bases at J, with 16 bases in the middle. As concerns this clonotype: As yet, its antigen is unknown.

The sample was cultured PBMCs, taken from culture after CMV antigen stimulation. The sequence was obtained from a human donor in good health (CMV status not recorded). Some clones in this sample may be carry-over from other donors' samples. The chain couples TRBV12-3 or TRBV12-4 to TRBJ2-5, with D perhaps matching TRBD2 (7 bases). The CDR3 is CASSSFGGRGETQYF. CDR3 bases: TGTGCCAGCAGTTCCTTCGGGGGGCGGGGAGAGACCCAGTACTTC.